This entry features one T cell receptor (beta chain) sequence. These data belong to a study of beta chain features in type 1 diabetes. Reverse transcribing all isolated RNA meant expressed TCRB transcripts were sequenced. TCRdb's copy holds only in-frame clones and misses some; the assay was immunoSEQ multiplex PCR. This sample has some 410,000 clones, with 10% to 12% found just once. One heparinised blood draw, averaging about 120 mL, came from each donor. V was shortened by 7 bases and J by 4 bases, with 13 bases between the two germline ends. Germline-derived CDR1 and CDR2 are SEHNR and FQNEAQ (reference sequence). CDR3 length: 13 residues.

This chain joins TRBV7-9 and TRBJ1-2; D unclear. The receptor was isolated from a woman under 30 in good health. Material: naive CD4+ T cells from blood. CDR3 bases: TGTGCCAGCACCTTTGGACGATCCTATGGCTACACCTTC. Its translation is CASTFGRSYGYTF. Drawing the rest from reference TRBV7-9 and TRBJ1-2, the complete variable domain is DTGVSQNPRHKITKRGQNVTFRCDPISEHNRLYWYRQTLGQGPEFLTYFQNEAQLEKSRLLSDRFSAERPKGSFSTLEIQRTEQGDSAMYLCASTFGRSYGYTFGSGTRLTVV.